These 22 T cell receptor beta chains were sequenced from one sample in a study of blood T cell repertoires in COVID-19. TCRdb's table, derived via immunoSEQ multiplex PCR, lists solely in-frame clones and lacks some. The table records about 100,000 clones, roughly nine tenths of them present only once. The sequenced material came from peripheral blood. The source is a woman older than 75 with acute or convalescent COVID-19.

A remark on this clone: Other DNA variants within this sample encode the same CDR3. The chain links TRBV9 to TRBJ2-3, with D hard to call. Trimming removed 0 bases at V and 4 bases at J, with 6 bases between. Looked up from germline, CDR1 is SGDLS and CDR2 is YYNGEE. The CDR3 totals 13 residues. The CDR3 DNA sequence: TGTGCCAGCAGCGTAGGGAGTCCAGATACGCAGTATTTT. Translating gives CASSVGSPDTQYF.

The chain combines TRBV7-2 with TRBJ1-1; 11 bases agree with TRBD1. Germline V lookup: CDR1 SGHTA, CDR2 FQGNSA. V was pared by 5 bases and J by 5 bases, with 7 bases of the junction left unmatched. The CDR3 contains 15 residues. CDR3 amino acids: CASSTWTGGRTEAFF. The CDR3 bases are TGTGCCAGCAGCACTTGGACAGGGGGCAGGACTGAAGCTTTCTTT.

The chain recombines TRBV30 with TRBJ1-5, with unresolved D. Germline assignment: CDR1 GTSNPN and CDR2 SVGIG (reference sequence). The length of the CDR3 is 13 residues. Deletions cut 2 bases from V and 2 bases from J, with 7 bases between. The CDR3 nucleotides are TGTGCCTGGAGTCTCCAGGGCAATCAGCCCCAGCATTTT. The encoded protein is CAWSLQGNQPQHF.

The rearrangement links TRBV19 to TRBJ2-3; 14 bases map to TRBD2. The germline CDR1 and CDR2 sequences are LNHDA and SQIVND (reference sequence). There are 20 residues in the CDR3. J lost 2 bases, V lost 2 bases, and 12 bases had no gene match. The CDR3 reads CASSIRVQGTSGGPTDTQYF. CDR3 nucleotide sequence: TGTGCCAGTAGTATAAGGGTGCAGGGGACTAGCGGGGGCCCCACAGATACGCAGTATTTT.

J is TRBJ2-1 and V is TRBV5-8, with 8 bases identical to TRBD2. The germline gives CDR1 SGHTS, CDR2 YDEGEE. The CDR3 is made up of 16 amino acids. The junction had 6 bases not matched to a gene; V was cut back by 1 base and J by 3 bases. CDR3 nucleotides: TGTGCCAGCAGCTTGATCCAGCGGGGGATCTACAATGAGCAGTTCTTC. As protein: CASSLIQRGIYNEQFF.

V is TRBV18 and J is TRBJ2-7, with D hard to call. V dropped 6 bases and J dropped 2 bases, with 14 bases sitting between them. The germline gives CDR1 KGHSH, CDR2 LQKENI. CDR3 size: 14 residues. Written as DNA, the CDR3 is TGTGCCAGCTCCCACTCTTCCGCGACCTACGAGCAGTACTTC. Translating it yields CASSHSSATYEQYF.

The chain employs TRBV19 and TRBJ1-5; D is ambiguous. CDR3 length: 15 residues. Per the germline V gene, CDR1 is LNHDA and CDR2 is SQIVND (reference sequence). The ends were cut back, 1 base at V and 1 base at J, with 8 bases in the middle. CDR3 coding DNA: TGTGCCAGTAGTATAGGGTTCGGGAGCAATCAGCCCCAGCATTTT. This encodes CASSIGFGSNQPQHF.

CDR3 region: CAWSSGQGYGYTF. In nucleotides, the CDR3 is TGTGCCTGGAGTTCCGGACAGGGCTATGGCTACACCTTC. The chain has TRBV30 and TRBJ1-2, with TRBD1 matching 8 bases. Looked up from germline, CDR1 is GTSNPN and CDR2 is SVGIG (reference sequence). V was pared by 2 bases and J by 4 bases, with 3 bases of the junction left unmatched. The CDR3 totals 13 residues.

This chain joins TRBV6-2 or TRBV6-3 and TRBJ1-5; TRBD1 agrees at 8 bases. There are 13 residues in the CDR3. The V segment lost 5 bases and the J segment 10 bases; nucleotides outside the gene matches: 7. From germline, CDR1 is MNHEY and CDR2 SVGEGT. CDR3 protein: CASSDRTGKPQHF. CDR3 sequence (DNA): TGTGCCAGCAGTGACCGGACAGGGAAACCCCAGCATTTT.

The chain is built from TRBV28 and TRBJ2-7, with D tentatively TRBD1 (5 bases). The CDR3 runs 15 residues. The germline V gene has CDR1 MDHEN and CDR2 SYDVKM. V was clipped by 2 bases and J by 4 bases, with 15 bases between them. The CDR3 loop reads CASSLPRVGPYEQYF. Written as DNA, the CDR3 is TGTGCCAGCAGTTTACCCAGGGTTGGTCCTTACGAGCAGTACTTC.

The chain couples TRBV24-1 to TRBJ2-4; TRBD1 aligns across 7 bases. This CDR3 has 17 residues. Germline V gene lookup returns CDR1 KGHDR and CDR2 SFDVKD. The V segment lost 10 bases and the J segment 0 bases; nucleotides outside the gene matches: 14. The CDR3 is CATWSPGTAEAKNIQYF. CDR3 DNA sequence: TGTGCCACTTGGTCTCCGGGGACAGCTGAAGCCAAAAACATTCAGTACTTC.

The count of this clone is one. The gene calls are TRBV2 and TRBJ2-3; 9 bases are shared with TRBD1. Unmatched junction bases numbered 5, after V lost 7 bases and J lost 3 bases. CDR3 length equals 14 residues. Germline CDR1 SNHLY, CDR2 FYNNEI. The CDR3 DNA sequence: TGTGCCAGCACTCTCGGACAGGGGACAGATACGCAGTATTTT. It encodes CASTLGQGTDTQYF.

The chain links TRBV4-1 to TRBJ2-7, with TRBD2 identical over 11 bases. The V gene end was trimmed by 3 bases and the J gene end by 2 bases; junction bases not matched to a gene: 9. Germline assignment: CDR1 MGHRA and CDR2 YSYEKL. The CDR3 contains 17 residues. The CDR3 sequence is CASSHPLAGVTTYEQYF. In nucleotides, the CDR3 is TGCGCCAGCAGCCACCCACTAGCGGGGGTAACAACCTACGAGCAGTACTTC.

The chain recombines TRBV2 with TRBJ2-1, with D uncertain. Trimming removed 7 bases at V and 8 bases at J, with 18 bases between. Germline V CDR1 and CDR2: SNHLY, FYNNEI. This CDR3 spans 14 amino acids. Here the CDR3 DNA reads TGTGCCAGCACCTTCACCCCTCACACATATGAGCAGTTCTTC. Translating it yields CASTFTPHTYEQFF.

This clone appeared a few times. DNA for the CDR3: TGTGCCAGCAGGTCGACGACAGGACGCACAGATACGCAGTATTTT. Translating it yields CASRSTTGRTDTQYF. The chain has TRBV19 and TRBJ2-3; weak D call: TRBD1 (6 bases). Trimming removed 9 bases from V and 1 base from J, with 17 bases in between. The V gene's germline CDR1 is LNHDA and CDR2 SQIVND (reference sequence). This CDR3 has 15 residues.

The chain employs TRBV6-5 and TRBJ1-2; 7 bases map to TRBD1. Germline CDR1 MNHEY, CDR2 SVGAGI. The CDR3 runs 14 residues. V lost 4 bases and J lost 2; bases outside the gene matches: 4. Here the CDR3 reads CASSWHRGNYGYTF. The CDR3 DNA reads as TGTGCCAGCAGTTGGCACAGGGGAAACTATGGCTACACCTTC.

Remarks on this clone: This sample also contains other DNA sequences that code for the same CDR3. The CDR3 here is CASSLGQGAYEQYF. The CDR3 DNA sequence: TGCGCCAGCAGCTTGGGACAGGGGGCTTACGAGCAGTACTTC. This rearrangement joins TRBV5-1 to TRBJ2-7; 10 nucleotides match TRBD1. Trimming removed 0 bases from V and 4 bases from J; junction bases left unmatched: 1. The V gene's germline CDR1 is SGHRS and CDR2 YFSETQ. The CDR3 runs 14 residues.

This clone was detected once. The CDR3 DNA sequence: TGTGCCAGCAGCCAAGATAAGGGGCCTGGAAACACCATATATTTT. It translates to CASSQDKGPGNTIYF. The chain joins TRBV4-2 to TRBJ1-3; a weak D match, TRBD1 (5 bases). Per the germline V gene, CDR1 is LGHNA and CDR2 is YNFKEQ. V shed 0 bases and J shed 2 bases, with 8 bases lying between them. This CDR3 spans 15 amino acids.

V gene TRBV7-6 combines with J gene TRBJ2-5; TRBD1 matches at 8 bases. The length of the CDR3 is 16 residues. Germline CDR1 is SGHVS and CDR2 is FNYEAQ. V dropped 7 bases and J dropped 4; count of bases not matched to a gene: 14. The CDR3 sequence: CASNSRQGFVPETQYF. CDR3 coding DNA: TGTGCCAGCAACTCCCGACAGGGGTTCGTCCCAGAGACCCAGTACTTC.

The rearrangement links TRBV25-1 to TRBJ2-1, with 7 bases lining up with TRBD1. Trimming cost V 5 bases and J 3 bases; bases outside gene matches: 1. The germline CDR1 and CDR2 sequences are MGHDK and SYGVNS. CDR3 length: 13 amino acids. The chain's CDR3 is CASSWDSYNEQFF. CDR3 DNA: TGTGCCAGCAGTTGGGACAGCTACAATGAGCAGTTCTTC.

This clone appeared a single time. This chain connects TRBV18 to TRBJ1-3; a possible D gene is TRBD1 (6 bases). Trimming removed 0 bases from V and 4 bases from J, with 16 bases in between. Germline assignment: CDR1 KGHSH and CDR2 LQKENI. The CDR3 runs to 17 residues. The CDR3 region is CASSPPNPGVGGNTIYF. In DNA, the CDR3 is TGTGCCAGCTCACCACCGAATCCAGGGGTAGGAGGAAACACCATATATTTT.

This rearrangement joins TRBV18 to TRBJ2-2, with D uncertain. The CDR3 covers 16 residues. Germline CDR1 and CDR2: KGHSH and LQKENI. V lost 1 base to trimming and J lost 2 bases, with 11 bases between them. In DNA, the CDR3 is TGTGCCAGCTCACCACAACGTCGGTTTAACACCGGGGAGCTGTTTTTT. Translating gives CASSPQRRFNTGELFF.